This T cell receptor beta chain was sequenced in a study of T cells in localized non-small cell lung cancer. Study results and limitations: One tumor region alone was sequenced, and heterogeneity therefore remains possible. Longer overall survival was associated with a higher density of T cells in the blood. Uninvolved adjacent lung had the highest recorded T cell clonality, with tumor below it. Detection in adjacent lung was observed for a median around 50 of the top 100 tumor clones.

Note on this clone: Antigen unknown.

This CDR3 comprises 15 residues. Germline lookup yields CDR1 MGHDK and CDR2 SYGVNS. V shed 3 bases and J shed 0 bases, with 9 bases lying between them. Method: immunoSEQ multiplex PCR; TCRdb's copy keeps in-frame clones and lacks some. The sample carries about 72,000 clones, just under 85% recorded once. The TCR originated in a female donor of 60 years or more with stage I lung adenocarcinoma. The V gene is TRBV25-1, the J gene TRBJ2-4, with D possibly being TRBD1 (5 bases). Sequencing used peripheral blood, obtained before any cancer treatment. The CDR3 here is CASSDSDRAKNIQYF. The CDR3 region has the DNA TGTGCCAGCAGTGACTCTGACAGAGCCAAAAACATTCAGTACTTC.